This T cell receptor beta chain is drawn from a study of blood T cell repertoires in COVID-19. Per the germline V gene, CDR1 is LNHDA and CDR2 is SQIVND (reference sequence). This CDR3 contains 15 residues. Trimming shortened V by 6 bases and J by 1 base, and 15 bases separated the two germline ends. Profiling relied on immunoSEQ multiplex PCR, and the TCRdb table lists in-frame clones only, not all of them. The sample contains 240,000 or so clones, 86% of which appear only once. The sample was peripheral blood. The J gene is TRBJ1-1, the V gene TRBV19; D uncertain. This sequence was found in a man of 80 years or more with acute or convalescent COVID-19. CDR3 in DNA: TGTGCCAGTAGGCCAGAGGGCAGCAAGAACACTGAAGCTTTCTTT. This codes for CASRPEGSKNTEAFF. Full variable domain (rest looked up from reference TRBV19 and TRBJ1-1): DGGITQSPKYLFRKEGQNVTLSCEQNLNHDAMYWYRQDPGQGLRLIYYSQIVNDFQKGDIAEGYSVSREKKESFPLTVTSAQKNPTAFYLCASRPEGSKNTEAFFGQGTRLTVV.